A selection of T cell receptor beta chains follows, all from one sample in a study of cytomegalovirus exposure and HLA in healthy donors. The protocol was immunoSEQ multiplex PCR, while the TCRdb copy is restricted to in-frame clones and leaves out a portion. The sample carries 95,000 to 150,000 clones, around 80% recorded once. Sequencing was performed on PBMCs. Receptor source: a female donor in good health and CMV-seropositive. The CDR3 runs from the conserved cysteine through the conserved F or W.

j_call,v_call,cdr3_aa
TRBJ2-1,TRBV28,CASSLSMKAGEQFF
TRBJ1-6,TRBV7-6,CASSFLTDNSPLHF
TRBJ1-2,TRBV29-1,CSVVDRGTGYTF
TRBJ2-3,TRBV7-7,CASSPGLVITDTQYF
TRBJ2-5,TRBV5-4,CASSSVQETQYF
TRBJ2-5,TRBV5-1,CASSWGTGGETQYF
TRBJ2-7,TRBV27,CASSGGDARYEQYF
TRBJ1-5,TRBV6-1,CASGDRSRGQPQHF
TRBJ1-2,TRBV6-8,CASSLPGLKYGYTF
TRBJ2-5,TRBV6-5,CASSYSRGEETQYF
TRBJ1-2,TRBV5-1,CASRTGTANFYGYTF
TRBJ2-6,TRBV7-3,CASSLQGSPSGANVLTF
TRBJ2-5,TRBV29-1,CSVEASGETQYF
TRBJ2-3,TRBV4-2,CASSQEYLSTDTQYF
TRBJ2-3,TRBV7-2,CASSFFGVLATDTQYF
TRBJ1-1,TRBV9,CASSVPDSTEAFF
TRBJ1-2,TRBV28,CASYGLLGGFYGYTF
TRBJ1-2,TRBV6-5,CASSYSQGYGYTF
TRBJ2-3,TRBV2,CASRISRGDTQYF
TRBJ1-4,TRBV18,CASSTRSNEKLFF
TRBJ1-5,TRBV19,CASTWGGGDNQPQHF
TRBJ1-5,TRBV30,CAWSTGSNQPQHF
TRBJ2-3,TRBV10-3,CAISSGIPDTQYF
TRBJ1-1,TRBV25-1,CASKQNMNTEAFF
TRBJ1-2,TRBV4-2,CASSPESPPGQGTYGYTF
TRBJ2-3,TRBV7-9,CASSLGGSWDTQYF
TRBJ2-7,TRBV5-1,CASSPRASGGPSYEQYF
TRBJ2-7,TRBV30,CAWAIGGAGSYEQYF
TRBJ2-5,TRBV30,CAWRTTGGQETQYF
TRBJ2-1,TRBV29-1,CSVEDFKGDRGPLSSYNEQFF
TRBJ1-6,TRBV27,CASSFSGTGVNSPLHF
TRBJ1-2,TRBV25-1,CASSDRGYGYTF
TRBJ1-4,TRBV2,CASRGQGVTNEKLFF
TRBJ2-7,TRBV11-1,CASSLYETGPYEQYF
TRBJ1-4,TRBV30,CAWSESNEKLFF
TRBJ1-1,TRBV7-2,CASSSQQGSEAFF
TRBJ2-1,TRBV5-4,CASSPGGGYNEQFF
TRBJ2-1,TRBV9,CASSVGVSAVNEQFF
TRBJ1-4,TRBV5-3,CARRRFYGGRIEKLFF
TRBJ1-5,TRBV2,CASSEQGRNQPQHF
TRBJ1-1,TRBV5-6,CASSTVDTNTEAFF
TRBJ1-4,TRBV12-1,CASSSNRCWGEKLFF
TRBJ2-2,TRBV7-2,CASSRPGLAGGQNGELFF
TRBJ1-2,TRBV5-8,CASSLRLQGLRYGYTF
TRBJ2-1,TRBV28,CASSSLTGGRNEQFF
TRBJ2-3,TRBV19,CASSFQRGGSTDTQYF
TRBJ1-1,TRBV7-9,CASSWTGQSGQMGEAFF
TRBJ2-7,TRBV7-2,CASSLTGNEQYF
TRBJ1-3,TRBV18,CASSATRSWGGNTIYF